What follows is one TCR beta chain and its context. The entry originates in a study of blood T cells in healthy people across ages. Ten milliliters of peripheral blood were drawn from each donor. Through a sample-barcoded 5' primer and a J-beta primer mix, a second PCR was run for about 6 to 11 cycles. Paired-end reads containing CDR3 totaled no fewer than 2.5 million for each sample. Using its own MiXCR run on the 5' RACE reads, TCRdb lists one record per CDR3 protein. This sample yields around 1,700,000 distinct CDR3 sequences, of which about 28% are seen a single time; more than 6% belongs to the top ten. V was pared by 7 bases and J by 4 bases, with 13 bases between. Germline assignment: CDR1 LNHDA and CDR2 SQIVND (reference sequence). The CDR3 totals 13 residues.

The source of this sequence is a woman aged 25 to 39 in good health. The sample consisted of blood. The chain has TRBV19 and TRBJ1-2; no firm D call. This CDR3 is CASTPGVIYGYTF. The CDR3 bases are TGTGCCAGTACGCCCGGGGTAATCTATGGCTACACCTTC. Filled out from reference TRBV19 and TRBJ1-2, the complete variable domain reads DGGITQSPKYLFRKEGQNVTLSCEQNLNHDAMYWYRQDPGQGLRLIYYSQIVNDFQKGDIAEGYSVSREKKESFPLTVTSAQKNPTAFYLCASTPGVIYGYTFGSGTRLTVV.